This T cell receptor (beta chain) derives from a study of CD8+CD57+ T cells in acquired aplastic anemia. Study in general: On average, sorted CD4+ and CD8+ cells gave roughly 3 ug of DNA.

Both TCR beta VDJ combination and CDR3 sequence profiling were carried out. Genomic DNA was the template for this profiling. TCRdb itself ran the reads through MiXCR, one entry per CDR3 protein. The repertoire holds some 190,000 distinct CDR3 sequences, with around 50% as singletons. Study-level findings and limits: The same twenty-nine CD8+ CDR3 sequences occurred in patients and in controls.

The CDR3 has 15 residues. Trimming left V 1 base short and J 6 bases short, with 16 bases between. Germline V gene data show CDR1 as DFQATT and CDR2 as SNEGSKA (reference sequence). This clonotype was seen ten or more times. Its specificity is not known. The sequence was collected from a human donor in good health, serving as a control. The sample comprised sorted CD4+, CD8+, or CD8+CD57+ T cells (not recorded which) from PBMCs. The chain is built from TRBV20-1 and TRBJ2-1; D not resolved. The CDR3 region has the DNA TGCAGTGCTAGAGCGCCTCTTTGGGGTCCCAATGAGCAGTTCTTC. Translated, it gives CSARAPLWGPNEQFF.